Shown below are 28 T cell receptor beta chains from a single sample sequenced in a study of identical twins. TCRdb used MiXCR to reprocess the 5' RACE reads, holding one entry per CDR3 protein. This table has a few hundred thousand distinct CDR3 sequences, about 11% appearing once. Sequencing was performed on memory T cells sorted from blood. Receptors originate from a man aged 50-60 years in good health.

There are a few counts of this clonotype. This chain links TRBV7-2 with TRBJ2-1, with TRBD2 identical over 7 bases. Trimming at V came to 3 bases and at J to 8 bases, leaving 10 bases not matched to a gene. The CDR3 covers 15 residues. The germline CDR1 and CDR2 sequences are SGHTA and FQGNSA. For the CDR3, the DNA is TGTGCCAGCAGCTTTGGATCGGCGGGAGCGTATGAGCAGTTCTTC. It codes for CASSFGSAGAYEQFF.

The rearrangement links TRBV20-1 to TRBJ1-6; D is ambiguous. The ends were cut back, 4 bases at V and 10 bases at J, with 11 bases in the middle. This CDR3 is 12 amino acids long. Germline CDR1 is DFQATT and CDR2 is SNEGSKA (reference sequence). CDR3 protein: CSANRGRSPLHF. The CDR3 nucleotides are TGCAGTGCTAACCGAGGGCGGTCACCCCTCCACTTT.

The CDR3 spells CASSYSYRGPASYGYTF. The DNA of the CDR3 is TGTGCCAGCAGTTACTCTTACAGGGGCCCAGCTTCCTATGGCTACACCTTC. The V and J genes are TRBV6-5 and TRBJ1-2; 7 bases align to TRBD1. Trimming took 0 bases from V and 4 from J; bases not matched to a gene: 11. Germline V gives CDR1 MNHEY, CDR2 SVGAGI. The length of the CDR3 is 17 residues.

The sample holds one count of this clonotype. The chain uses TRBV29-1 and TRBJ1-1; a possible D gene is TRBD1 (5 bases). Germline V gene data show CDR1 as SQVTM and CDR2 as ANQGSEA. V lost 0 bases, J lost 4 bases, and 18 bases lay in between. The CDR3 is made up of 16 amino acids. The DNA for the CDR3 is TGCAGCGTTGAAGAGTTTGGGGGATACGGGGCCACTGAAGCTTTCTTT. It specifies CSVEEFGGYGATEAFF.

This chain joins TRBV6-5 and TRBJ2-1, with TRBD2 identical over 7 bases. V lost 2 bases, J lost 8 bases, and 6 bases stayed unmatched. CDR1 and CDR2 (germline): MNHEY, SVGAGI. The CDR3 contains 14 residues. The CDR3 is CASSYTSLADEQFF. The CDR3, as DNA: TGTGCCAGCAGTTACACCTCTCTAGCGGATGAGCAGTTCTTC.

This clonotype occurred many times. This rearrangement joins TRBV5-1 to TRBJ2-2; 9 bases fit TRBD1. CDR3 length equals 16 residues. Germline CDR1 is SGHRS and CDR2 is YFSETQ. The V and J ends lost 3 bases and 6 bases, in that order; junction bases with no gene match: 9. CDR3 sequence reads: CASSSGQGRSAGELFF. The CDR3 DNA reads TGCGCCAGCAGCTCCGGACAGGGGCGATCCGCCGGGGAGCTGTTTTTT.

This clonotype was seen a few times. The chain couples TRBV28 to TRBJ1-4, with TRBD1 matching over 10 bases. Per the germline V gene, CDR1 is MDHEN and CDR2 is SYDVKM. The V and J ends lost 4 bases and 7 bases, in that order; junction bases with no gene match: 9. The CDR3 length is 16 residues. The CDR3 reads CASSSTGTGAGEKLFF. The CDR3, as DNA: TGTGCCAGCAGTTCAACGGGGACAGGGGCAGGTGAAAAACTGTTTTTT.

This rearrangement joins TRBV7-8 to TRBJ1-5; TRBD1 aligns across 11 bases. Trimming cost V 4 bases and J 1 base; bases outside gene matches: 6. The germline CDR1 and CDR2 sequences are SGHVS and FQNEAQ. The CDR3 is 17 residues long. CDR3 loop: CASSSVGQGVSNQPQHF. In DNA, the CDR3 is TGTGCCAGCAGCTCGGTGGGACAGGGGGTGAGCAATCAGCCCCAGCATTTT.

This clonotype has a handful of counts. The chain employs TRBV29-1 and TRBJ2-7; tentatively, D is TRBD1 (5 bases). The CDR3 extends over 16 amino acids. CDR1 is SQVTM, CDR2 ANQGSEA, per germline. V lost 2 bases, J lost 0 bases, and 17 bases lay in between. The DNA for the CDR3 is TGCAGCGTTGAACCACCCACCAGGGTCAGCTCCTACGAGCAGTACTTC. Its translation is CSVEPPTRVSSYEQYF.

The rearrangement joins TRBV27 to TRBJ2-1, with a tentative D call TRBD1 (6 bases). This CDR3 region has 15 residues. Germline CDR1 and CDR2: MNHEY and SMNVEV (reference sequence). Trimming cost V 7 bases and J 7 bases, with 20 bases left between them. For the CDR3, the DNA is TGTGCCAGCATTCGCTCCAGGGGTCCCCCAAATGAGCAGTTCTTC. Protein sequence: CASIRSRGPPNEQFF.

The rearrangement joins TRBV15 to TRBJ2-3; the match to TRBD2 covers 9 bases. Germline CDR1 is LNHNV and CDR2 is YYDKDF (reference sequence). With 3 bases clipped from V and 4 bases from J, the junction kept 11 bases outside the gene matches. The CDR3 consists of 17 residues. CDR3 protein: CATSSGKGLAQSDTQYF. CDR3 DNA: TGTGCCACCAGCAGTGGAAAGGGACTAGCTCAGTCAGATACGCAGTATTTT.

This clonotype was detected many times. The chain combines TRBV6-2 or TRBV6-3 with TRBJ1-1; D is possibly TRBD1 (6 bases). Trimming took 2 bases from V and 4 from J, leaving 14 bases between them. The CDR3 has 15 residues. CDR1 and CDR2 from the germline V gene are MNHEY and SVGEGT. The CDR3 region is CASSYGWGASTEAFF. The DNA of the CDR3 is TGTGCCAGCAGTTACGGGTGGGGGGCAAGCACTGAAGCTTTCTTT.

The V call is TRBV20-1, the J call TRBJ1-2, with TRBD1 matching over 7 bases. The CDR3 totals 15 residues. Germline CDR1 and CDR2: DFQATT and SNEGSKA (reference sequence). V was pared by 6 bases and J by 8 bases, with 18 bases of the junction left unmatched. CDR3 region: CSARGETGRLRGYTF. DNA for the CDR3: TGCAGTGCCAGGGGCGAGACAGGGAGGTTACGCGGCTACACCTTC.

This clonotype was seen a few times. The chain is built from TRBV6-1 and TRBJ2-5, with D perhaps TRBD2 (6 bases). The CDR3 loop spans 14 amino acids. CDR1 MNHNS and CDR2 SASEGT come from the germline V gene. V shed 9 bases and J shed 7 bases, with 21 bases lying between them. As DNA, the CDR3 is TGTGCCAGTACCAGGGCGGGGACTCAGGGGACCCAGTACTTC. This sequence encodes CASTRAGTQGTQYF.

This chain joins TRBV12-3 or TRBV12-4 and TRBJ2-1; TRBD1 aligns across 8 bases. V was pared by 5 bases and J by 7 bases, with 4 bases of the junction left unmatched. The CDR3 has 13 residues. The CDR3 reads CASSIYRGNEQFF. DNA for the CDR3: TGTGCCAGCAGTATATACAGGGGGAATGAGCAGTTCTTC.

The chain combines TRBV7-9 with TRBJ2-1; no clear D gene. The length of the CDR3 is 14 residues. The V gene's germline CDR1 is SEHNR and CDR2 FQNEAQ (reference sequence). The ends were cut back, 1 base at V and 3 bases at J, with 7 bases in the middle. Here the CDR3 reads CASSLVALYNEQFF. The CDR3 DNA follows: TGTGCCAGCAGCTTAGTTGCCCTCTACAATGAGCAGTTCTTC.

For this clonotype: With a much larger clone just one base away, this may be a read error. The V gene is TRBV6-1, the J gene TRBJ2-3; TRBD2 agrees at 9 bases. The germline gives CDR1 MNHNS, CDR2 SASEGT. This CDR3 has 14 residues. This chain's CDR3 is CTSMLAGSQDTQYF. The CDR3 nucleotides read TGTACCAGCATGCTAGCGGGAAGTCAAGATACGCAGTATTTT.

The rearrangement uses TRBV6-5 and TRBJ1-2, with 8 nucleotides matching TRBD1. This CDR3 comprises 15 residues. J lost 0 bases, V lost 0 bases, and 0 bases had no gene match. The germline CDR1 and CDR2 sequences are MNHEY and SVGAGI. The CDR3 DNA reads TGTGCCAGCAGTTACTCGGGACAGGCTAACTATGGCTACACCTTC. Residues: CASSYSGQANYGYTF.

This clonotype came up a few times. The V and J genes are TRBV9 and TRBJ2-1, with D hard to call. V was shortened by 0 bases and J by 8 bases, with 6 bases between the two germline ends. Germline V CDR1 and CDR2: SGDLS, YYNGEE. The CDR3 is 12 residues long. In nucleotides, the CDR3 is TGTGCCAGCAGCGTAGCGGGCTATGAGCAGTTCTTC. Protein sequence: CASSVAGYEQFF.

This chain links TRBV19 with TRBJ2-2; no clear D. The V gene's germline CDR1 is LNHDA and CDR2 SQIVND (reference sequence). There are 14 residues in the CDR3. The CDR3 is CASGRWQNTGELFF. The CDR3, as DNA: TGTGCTTCGGGCCGTTGGCAAAACACCGGGGAGCTGTTTTTT. Together with reference TRBV19 and TRBJ2-2, the CDR3 gives the full variable domain: DGGITQSPKYLFRKEGQNVTLSCEQNLNHDAMYWYRQDPGQGLRLIYYSQIVNDFQKGDIAEGYSVSREKKESFPLTVTSAQKNPTAFYLCASGRWQNTGELFFGEGSRLTVL.

Many counts were recorded for this clonotype. V gene TRBV7-3 combines with J gene TRBJ2-1, with 8 positions matching TRBD2. CDR1 SGHTA and CDR2 FQGTGA come from the germline V gene. Trimming at V came to 3 bases and at J to 4 bases, leaving 5 bases not matched to a gene. This CDR3 is 15 amino acids long. CDR3 DNA sequence: TGTGCCAGCAGCTTTTCGGCGGGAGGATACAATGAGCAGTTCTTC. Residues: CASSFSAGGYNEQFF.

The chain uses TRBV5-1 and TRBJ1-3; D gene ambiguous. V lost 1 base and J 4 bases, leaving 12 bases between the germline ends. Germline assignment: CDR1 SGHRS and CDR2 YFSETQ. The CDR3 consists of 15 residues. The CDR3 loop reads CASSLNGEAGNTIYF. In DNA, the CDR3 is TGCGCCAGCAGCTTGAACGGGGAGGCGGGAAACACCATATATTTT. The full variable domain, rest sourced from reference TRBV5-1 and TRBJ1-3, is KAGVTQTPRYLIKTRGQQVTLSCSPISGHRSVSWYQQTPGQGLQFLFEYFSETQRNKGNFPGRFSGRQFSNSRSEMNVSTLELGDSALYLCASSLNGEAGNTIYFGEGSWLTVV.

This clonotype came up a few times. CDR3 loop: CASSSPSGEGKEQYF. CDR3 sequence (DNA): TGTGCCAGCAGTTCCCCCAGCGGGGAGGGCAAAGAGCAGTACTTC. The chain recombines TRBV28 with TRBJ2-7, with 7 bases lining up with TRBD2. From germline, CDR1 is MDHEN and CDR2 SYDVKM. With 4 bases clipped from V and 7 bases from J, the junction kept 13 bases outside the gene matches. The CDR3 totals 15 residues.

The table lists this clonotype with a few counts. The CDR3 coding sequence is TGTGCCAGCAGCTCCGGACAGACTGCAACTAATGAAAAACTGTTTTTT. It is translated as CASSSGQTATNEKLFF. This chain uses TRBV6-1 with TRBJ1-4; a possible D gene is TRBD1 (6 bases). V lost 6 bases and J lost 0, with 14 bases in between. This CDR3 comprises 16 residues. Germline CDR1 and CDR2: MNHNS and SASEGT.

This clonotype was recorded many times. The genes are TRBV5-1 and TRBJ2-7, with D perhaps matching TRBD1 (5 bases). This CDR3 is 15 amino acids long. V shed 0 bases and J shed 5 bases, with 15 bases lying between them. Germline CDR1 reads SGHRS; CDR2 reads YFSETQ. CDR3 bases: TGCGCCAGCAGCTTGGATTGGGGCAGGGTCAACGAGCAGTACTTC. This translates into CASSLDWGRVNEQYF.

This clonotype was seen more than once but under ten times. The chain joins TRBV24-1 to TRBJ2-7; 8 nucleotides match TRBD1. The V and J ends lost 0 bases and 0 bases, in that order; junction bases with no gene match: 9. The length of the CDR3 is 18 residues. In germline, CDR1 is KGHDR, CDR2 SFDVKD. CDR3 sequence: CATSDLAQGAPSSYEQYF. The DNA of the CDR3 is TGTGCCACCAGTGATTTGGCCCAGGGGGCCCCCAGCTCCTACGAGCAGTACTTC.

This clonotype was found a few times. The chain uses TRBV20-1 and TRBJ2-3; the D gene is possibly TRBD2 (7 bases). From germline, CDR1 is DFQATT and CDR2 SNEGSKA (reference sequence). The V end was cut by 1 base, the J end by 6 bases, with 17 bases between. This CDR3 spans 15 amino acids. CDR3 amino acids: CSARGGGRAPDTQYF. The DNA for the CDR3 is TGCAGTGCTAGAGGAGGGGGGAGGGCCCCGGATACGCAGTATTTT.

V usage is TRBV6-2 or TRBV6-3 and J usage is TRBJ1-2, with D perhaps TRBD1 (5 bases). V gave up 5 bases and J gave up 7 bases, with 17 bases separating them. The CDR3 runs to 14 residues. Per germline, CDR1 MNHEY and CDR2 SVGEGT. DNA of the CDR3: TGTGCCAGCAGTAAACAGGATTCCCCTTCTGGCTACACCTTC. Protein product: CASSKQDSPSGYTF.